This T cell receptor (beta chain) came from a study of regulatory T cells in long-lasting Graves disease. Time point here: newly diagnosed GD, antithyroid drugs for less than 3 months. There was RNA extracted from PBMCs, and the TCR library was made from it. Investigators prepared the TCR beta libraries by applying iRepertoire HTBI primers and Arm-PCR of CDR3 regions. TCRdb reprocessed the multiplex PCR reads with MiXCR, giving one entry per CDR3 protein. The sample yields 530,000 or so distinct CDR3 sequences, about 16% seen once. Note on this clonotype: The junction departs from the called germline gene at one end, perhaps through a read error.

This CDR3 comprises 13 residues. In germline, CDR1 is SGHRS, CDR2 YFSETQ. Another study also made use of these data, one on T cells in Graves' hyperthyroidism and ophthalmopathy. From that study: Exclusion criteria comprised uncontrolled infection, other autoimmune disease, pregnancy or lactation.

Sequences were derived from peripheral blood mononuclear cells (PBMCs), sampled at new diagnosis, from a patient treated with antithyroid drugs. The receptor comes from a man aged 18 to 30 with Graves disease. This chain joins TRBV5-1 and TRBJ2-7, with D perhaps TRBD2 (5 bases). CDR3 nucleotide sequence: TGTGCCAGCAGCCCCACGCGGGCGGGCGAGCAGTACTTC. It translates to CASSPTRAGEQYF.